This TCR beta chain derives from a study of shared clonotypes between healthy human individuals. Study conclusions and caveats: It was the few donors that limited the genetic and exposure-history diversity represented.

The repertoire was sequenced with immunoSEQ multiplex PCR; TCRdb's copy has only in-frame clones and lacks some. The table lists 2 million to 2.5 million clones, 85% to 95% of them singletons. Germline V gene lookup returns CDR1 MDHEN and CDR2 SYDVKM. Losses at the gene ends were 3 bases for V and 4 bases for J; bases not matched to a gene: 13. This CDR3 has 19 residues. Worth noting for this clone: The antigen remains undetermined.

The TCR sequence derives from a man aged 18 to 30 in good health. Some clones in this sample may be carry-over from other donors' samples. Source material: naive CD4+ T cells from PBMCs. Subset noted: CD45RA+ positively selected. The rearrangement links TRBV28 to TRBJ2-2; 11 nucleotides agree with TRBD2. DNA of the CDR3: TGTGCCAGCAGTTTCAGGGGTCTTAGCGGGAGGGCCGGCACCGGGGAGCTGTTTTTT. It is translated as CASSFRGLSGRAGTGELFF.